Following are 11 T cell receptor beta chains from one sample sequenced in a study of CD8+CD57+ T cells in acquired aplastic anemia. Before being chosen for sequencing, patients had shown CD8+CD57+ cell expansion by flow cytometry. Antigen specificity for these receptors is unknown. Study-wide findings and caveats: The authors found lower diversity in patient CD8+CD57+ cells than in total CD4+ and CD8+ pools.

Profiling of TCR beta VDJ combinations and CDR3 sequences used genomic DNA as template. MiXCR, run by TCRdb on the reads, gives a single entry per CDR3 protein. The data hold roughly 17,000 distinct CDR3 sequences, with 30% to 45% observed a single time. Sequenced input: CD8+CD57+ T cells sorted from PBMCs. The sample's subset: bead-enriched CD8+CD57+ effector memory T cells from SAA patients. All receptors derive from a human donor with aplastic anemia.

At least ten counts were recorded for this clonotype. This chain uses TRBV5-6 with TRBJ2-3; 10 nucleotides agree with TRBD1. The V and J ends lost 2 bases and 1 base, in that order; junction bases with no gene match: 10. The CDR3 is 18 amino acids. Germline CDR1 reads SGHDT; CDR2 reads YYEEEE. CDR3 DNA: TGTGCCAGCAGCTTTCTGGGGACAGGGGTTTTTGGCACAGATACGCAGTATTTT. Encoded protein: CASSFLGTGVFGTDTQYF.

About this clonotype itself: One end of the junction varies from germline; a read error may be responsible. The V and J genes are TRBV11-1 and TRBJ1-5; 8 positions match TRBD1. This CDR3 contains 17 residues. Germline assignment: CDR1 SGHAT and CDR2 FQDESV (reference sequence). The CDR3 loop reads CASSSAMGQDYNQSQHF. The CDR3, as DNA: TGTGCCAGCAGCTCAGCGATGGGACAGGACTACAATCAGTCCCAGCATTTT.

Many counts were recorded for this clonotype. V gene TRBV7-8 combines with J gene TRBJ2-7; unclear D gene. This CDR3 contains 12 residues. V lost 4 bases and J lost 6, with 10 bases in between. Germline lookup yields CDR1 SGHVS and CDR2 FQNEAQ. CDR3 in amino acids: CASSYPDGEQYF. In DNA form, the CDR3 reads TGTGCCAGCAGCTACCCAGATGGCGAGCAGTACTTC.

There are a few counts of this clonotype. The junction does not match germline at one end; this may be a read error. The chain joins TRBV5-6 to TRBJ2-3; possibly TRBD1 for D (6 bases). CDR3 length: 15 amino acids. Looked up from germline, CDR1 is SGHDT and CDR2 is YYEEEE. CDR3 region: CASSLAKDYQGTQCF. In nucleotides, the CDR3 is TGTGCCAGCAGCTTGGCAAAAGACTACCAGGGGACGCAGTGTTTT.

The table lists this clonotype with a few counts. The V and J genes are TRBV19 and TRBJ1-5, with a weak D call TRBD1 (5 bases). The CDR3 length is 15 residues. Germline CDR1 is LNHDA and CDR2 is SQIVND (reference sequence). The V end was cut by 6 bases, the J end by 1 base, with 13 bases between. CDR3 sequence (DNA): TGTGCCAGTAGCCCCGACCGGGACAGCAATCAGCCCCAGCATTTT. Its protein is CASSPDRDSNQPQHF.

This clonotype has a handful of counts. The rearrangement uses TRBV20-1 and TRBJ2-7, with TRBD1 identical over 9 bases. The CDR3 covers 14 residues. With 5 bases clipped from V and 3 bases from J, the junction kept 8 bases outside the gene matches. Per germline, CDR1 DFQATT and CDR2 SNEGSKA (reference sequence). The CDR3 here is CSAPRTGEGYEQYF. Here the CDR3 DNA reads TGCAGTGCTCCAAGGACAGGGGAAGGCTACGAGCAGTACTTC.

The CDR3 DNA follows: TGTGCCAGCAGGCGGGACAGGGGGCTCTCCTACGAGCAGTACTTC. It translates to CASRRDRGLSYEQYF. The chain is built from TRBV5-4 and TRBJ2-7, with 12 nucleotides matching TRBD1. Germline CDR1 and CDR2: SGHNT and YYREEE (reference sequence). The CDR3 runs to 15 residues. Trimming removed 5 bases from V and 0 bases from J; junction bases left unmatched: 3.

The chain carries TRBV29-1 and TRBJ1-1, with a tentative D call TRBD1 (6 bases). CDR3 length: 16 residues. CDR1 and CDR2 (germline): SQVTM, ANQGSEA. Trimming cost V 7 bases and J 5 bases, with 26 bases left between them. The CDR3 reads CSADGFQDSAGTEAFF. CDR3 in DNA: TGCAGCGCGGACGGGTTTCAGGACAGTGCAGGGACTGAAGCTTTCTTT.

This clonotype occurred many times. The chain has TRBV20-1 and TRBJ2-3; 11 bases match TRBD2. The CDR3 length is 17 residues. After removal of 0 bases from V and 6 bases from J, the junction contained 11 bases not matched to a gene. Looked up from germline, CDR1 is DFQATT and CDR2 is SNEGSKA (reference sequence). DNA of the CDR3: TGCAGTGCTAGAGATCCACTAGCGGGGGCGCCTCTGGATACGCAGTATTTT. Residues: CSARDPLAGAPLDTQYF.

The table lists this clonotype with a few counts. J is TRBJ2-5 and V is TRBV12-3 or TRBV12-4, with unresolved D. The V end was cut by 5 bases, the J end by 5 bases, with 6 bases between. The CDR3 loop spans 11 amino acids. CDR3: CASSQMETQYF. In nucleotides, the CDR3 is TGTGCCAGCAGTCAAATGGAGACCCAGTACTTC.

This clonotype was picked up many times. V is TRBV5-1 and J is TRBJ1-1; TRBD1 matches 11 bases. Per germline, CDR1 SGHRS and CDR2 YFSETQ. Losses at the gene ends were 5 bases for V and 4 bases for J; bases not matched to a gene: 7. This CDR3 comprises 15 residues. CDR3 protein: CASRPGQGGLTEAFF. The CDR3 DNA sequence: TGCGCCAGCAGACCGGGACAGGGGGGGCTCACTGAAGCTTTCTTT.